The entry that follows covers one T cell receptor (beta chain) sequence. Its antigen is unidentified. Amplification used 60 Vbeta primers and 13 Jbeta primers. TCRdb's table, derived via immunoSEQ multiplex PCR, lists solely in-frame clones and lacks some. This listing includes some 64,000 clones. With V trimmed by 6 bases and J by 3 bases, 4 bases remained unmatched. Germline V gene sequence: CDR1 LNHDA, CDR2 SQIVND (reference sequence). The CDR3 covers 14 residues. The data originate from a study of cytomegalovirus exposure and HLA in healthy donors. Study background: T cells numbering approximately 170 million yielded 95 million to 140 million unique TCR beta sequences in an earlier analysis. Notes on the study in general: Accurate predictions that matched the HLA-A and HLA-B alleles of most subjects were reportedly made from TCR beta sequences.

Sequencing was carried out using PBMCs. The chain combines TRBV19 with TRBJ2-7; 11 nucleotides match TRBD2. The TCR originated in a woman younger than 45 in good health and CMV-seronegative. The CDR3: CASSMGLADYEQYF. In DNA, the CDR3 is TGTGCCAGTAGCATGGGACTAGCGGACTACGAGCAGTACTTC.